This T cell receptor (beta chain) emerged from a study of post-analysis software for immune sequencing data. Whole-study context: Relapsing-remitting, secondary progressive and progressive-relapsing multiple sclerosis courses were included.

Turning to this clonotype: The target antigen is unknown.

In germline, CDR1 is MNHEY, CDR2 SVGEGT. This CDR3 contains 13 residues. Unique molecular identifiers tagged the TCR beta cDNA libraries. Some 450,000 cDNA molecules were recovered from an input of 1 to 10 million T cells. TCRdb fed the PCR reads into MiXCR, producing one record per CDR3 protein. Of approximately 440,000 distinct CDR3 sequences in the sample, around 40% were seen once. Study-level findings and limits: Relative to controls, patients with multiple sclerosis showed significantly lower normalized Chao1 diversity. About five TRBV segments, including TRBV5-6, TRBV5-1 and TRBV20-1, were more frequent in patients than controls.

Material: blood. This receptor was identified in a girl aged 10-17 years with multiple sclerosis. The genes are TRBV6-2 or TRBV6-3 and TRBJ2-4; D possibly corresponds to TRBD2 (7 bases). The closer fit of TRBJ2-5 to the DNA end suggests the J call may be wrong. In DNA, the CDR3 is TGTGCCAGCGGCGACGGTAGGGGGGGGACCCAGTACTTC. Translating gives CASGDGRGGTQYF.